The entry below describes one T cell receptor (beta chain). Its specificity is not known. These data belong to a study of identical twins. General study results and limits: It was possible that invariant MAIT and iNKT cells partly confounded the zero-insertion analyses.

Via MiXCR, TCRdb re-called the 5' RACE reads, giving one row per CDR3 protein. This table has roughly 720,000 distinct CDR3 sequences, roughly 18% appearing once. Trimming removed 0 bases from V and 7 bases from J, with 12 bases in between. Germline CDR1 reads LGHNA; CDR2 reads YNFKEQ. There are 14 residues in the CDR3. This sample was shared with a second study, whose subject was T cells expressing NK-cell markers. That paper notes: According to the study, TCR beta repertoires originated from sorted CD3+CD56+NKG2C+, CD3+CD56+NKG2C- and CD3+CD56-NKG2C+ T cells. The authors applied an anti-gamma-delta TCR antibody in several experiments, and it restricted sorting to alpha-beta TCR T cells.

The sequence was obtained from a woman younger than 35 in good health. The chain employs TRBV4-2 and TRBJ1-2; possibly TRBD1 for D (5 bases). Sequencing was performed on PBMCs. The CDR3 DNA follows: TGTGCCAGCAGCCAAGAGCAGCAGGGAGTTGGCTACACCTTC. Its translation is CASSQEQQGVGYTF.